The clone carrying this T cell receptor beta chain came up once. The CDR3 is 17 residues long. Trimming took 3 bases from V and 2 from J; bases not matched to a gene: 7. Germline V gives CDR1 SGHTA, CDR2 FQGNSA. The data belong to a study of blood T cell repertoires in COVID-19. On the study more broadly: Sites across the United States, Italy and Spain contributed samples from acute and convalescent COVID-19. The analysed material was cDNA or gDNA that came from T cells, B-cell-depleted T cells, or PBMCs.

Per the study methods: From reference gene primer amplification, estimates of nucleated cell counts were derived. This table comes from immunoSEQ multiplex PCR, and its TCRdb copy is limited to in-frame clones, with some not included. V and J calls and clone size are given by that table; D and trimming were obtained from the DNA. The table lists 240,000 or so clones, 86% of them singletons. The chain employs TRBV7-2 and TRBJ2-3, with TRBD2 identical over 11 bases. This receptor was identified in a woman aged 25 to 45 who had recovered from COVID-19. Sample: peripheral blood. The CDR3 nucleotides read TGTGCCAGCAGCTTTCCTAGCGGGGGGCCTTTCACAGATACGCAGTATTTT. Its protein is CASSFPSGGPFTDTQYF. Full variable domain (rest looked up from reference TRBV7-2 and TRBJ2-3): GAGVSQSPSNKVTEKGKDVELRCDPISGHTALYWYRQSLGQGLEFLIYFQGNSAPDKSGLPSDRFSAERTGGSVSTLTIQRTQQEDSAVYLCASSFPSGGPFTDTQYFGPGTRLTVL.